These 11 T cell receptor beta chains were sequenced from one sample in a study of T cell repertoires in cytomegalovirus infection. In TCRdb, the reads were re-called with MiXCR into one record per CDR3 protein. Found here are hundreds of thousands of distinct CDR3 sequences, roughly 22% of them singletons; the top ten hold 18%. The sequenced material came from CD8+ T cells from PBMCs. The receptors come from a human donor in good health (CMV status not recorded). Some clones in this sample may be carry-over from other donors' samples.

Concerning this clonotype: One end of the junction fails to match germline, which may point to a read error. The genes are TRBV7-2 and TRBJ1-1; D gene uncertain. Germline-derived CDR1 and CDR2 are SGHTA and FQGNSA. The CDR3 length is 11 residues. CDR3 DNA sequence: TGTGCCAGCAACTTAGGCACTGAAGCTTTCTTT. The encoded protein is CASNLGTEAFF.

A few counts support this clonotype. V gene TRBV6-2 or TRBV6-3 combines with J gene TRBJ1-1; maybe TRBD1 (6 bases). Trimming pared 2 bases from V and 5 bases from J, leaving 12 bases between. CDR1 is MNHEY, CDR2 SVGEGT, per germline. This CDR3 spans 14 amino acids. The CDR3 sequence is CASSYRGARTEAFF. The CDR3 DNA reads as TGTGCCAGCAGTTACCGGGGGGCGAGGACTGAAGCTTTCTTT.

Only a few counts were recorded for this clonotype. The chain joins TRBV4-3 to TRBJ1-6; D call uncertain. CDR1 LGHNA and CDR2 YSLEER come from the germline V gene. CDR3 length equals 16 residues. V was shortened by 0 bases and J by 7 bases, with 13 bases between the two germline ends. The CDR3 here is CASSQESGQLNSPLHF. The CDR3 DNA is TGCGCCAGCAGCCAAGAGTCGGGCCAACTAAATTCACCCCTCCACTTT.

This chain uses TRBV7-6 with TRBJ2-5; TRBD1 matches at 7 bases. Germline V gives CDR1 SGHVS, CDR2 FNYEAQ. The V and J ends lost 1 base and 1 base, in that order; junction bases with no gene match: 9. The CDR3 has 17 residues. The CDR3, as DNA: TGTGCCAGCAGCTTAGAAGGGACAGTACAACTCCAAGAGACCCAGTACTTC. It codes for CASSLEGTVQLQETQYF.

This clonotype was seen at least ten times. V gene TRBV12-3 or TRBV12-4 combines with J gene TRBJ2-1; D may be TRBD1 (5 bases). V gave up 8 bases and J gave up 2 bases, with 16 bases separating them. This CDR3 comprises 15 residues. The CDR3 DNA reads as TGTGCCAGCGATCGGCCAGGGAACCCCTACAATGAGCAGTTCTTC. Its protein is CASDRPGNPYNEQFF.

CDR3 sequence: CASRETGGHEQYF. The CDR3 DNA sequence: TGTGCCAGCAGAGAAACAGGGGGCCACGAGCAGTACTTC. This chain links TRBV6-6 with TRBJ2-7, with 9 bases fitting TRBD1. The CDR3 sequence is 13 residues long. V dropped 6 bases and J dropped 5; count of bases not matched to a gene: 5. Germline lookup yields CDR1 MNHNY and CDR2 SVGAGI (reference sequence).

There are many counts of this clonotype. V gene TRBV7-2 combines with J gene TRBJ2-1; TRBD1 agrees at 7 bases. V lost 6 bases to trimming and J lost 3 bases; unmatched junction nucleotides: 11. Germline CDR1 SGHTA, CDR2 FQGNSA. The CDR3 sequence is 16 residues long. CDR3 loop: CASRHRGQVDYNEQFF. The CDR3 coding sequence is TGTGCCAGCAGACATAGGGGGCAGGTCGACTACAATGAGCAGTTCTTC.

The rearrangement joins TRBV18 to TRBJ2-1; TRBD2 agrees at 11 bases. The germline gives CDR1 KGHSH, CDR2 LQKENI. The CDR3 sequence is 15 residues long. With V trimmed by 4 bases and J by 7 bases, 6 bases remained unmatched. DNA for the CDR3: TGTGCCAGCTCACATCCTAGCGGGGGGACGAATGAGCAGTTCTTC. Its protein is CASSHPSGGTNEQFF.

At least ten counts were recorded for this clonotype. The CDR3 loop is CASSLWDRTYEQYF. DNA of the CDR3: TGTGCCAGCAGTTTGTGGGACAGAACCTACGAGCAGTACTTC. The chain links TRBV12-3 or TRBV12-4 to TRBJ2-7; 7 bases line up with TRBD1. Germline trimming cut 3 bases from V and 2 bases from J; bases unmatched to any gene: 4. CDR3 length equals 14 residues.

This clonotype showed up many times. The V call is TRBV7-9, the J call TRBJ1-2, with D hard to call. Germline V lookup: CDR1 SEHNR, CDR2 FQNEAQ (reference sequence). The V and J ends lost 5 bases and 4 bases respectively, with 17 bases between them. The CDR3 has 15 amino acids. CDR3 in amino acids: CASSERTVLFYGYTF. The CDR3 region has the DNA TGTGCCAGCAGCGAGCGGACGGTCCTATTCTATGGCTACACCTTC.

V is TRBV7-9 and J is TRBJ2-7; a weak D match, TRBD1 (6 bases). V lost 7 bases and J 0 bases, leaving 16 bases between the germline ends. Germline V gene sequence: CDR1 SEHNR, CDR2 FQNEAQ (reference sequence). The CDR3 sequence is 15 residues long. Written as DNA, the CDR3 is TGTGCCAGCACCCCTCGACAGGCCCCCTCCTACGAGCAGTACTTC. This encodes CASTPRQAPSYEQYF.